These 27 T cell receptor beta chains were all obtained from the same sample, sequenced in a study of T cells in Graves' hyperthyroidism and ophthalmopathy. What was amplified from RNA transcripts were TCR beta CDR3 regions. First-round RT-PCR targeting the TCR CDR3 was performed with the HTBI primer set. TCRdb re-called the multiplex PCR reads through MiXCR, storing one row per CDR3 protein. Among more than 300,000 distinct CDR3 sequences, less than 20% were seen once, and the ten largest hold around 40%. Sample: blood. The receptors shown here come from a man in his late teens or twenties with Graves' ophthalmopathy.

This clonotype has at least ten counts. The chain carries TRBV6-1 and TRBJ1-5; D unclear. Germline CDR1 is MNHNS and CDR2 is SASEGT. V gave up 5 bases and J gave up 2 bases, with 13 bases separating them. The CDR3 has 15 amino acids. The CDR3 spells CASSSNPGGNQPQHF. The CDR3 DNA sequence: TGTGCCAGCAGTTCTAACCCGGGCGGCAATCAGCCCCAGCATTTT.

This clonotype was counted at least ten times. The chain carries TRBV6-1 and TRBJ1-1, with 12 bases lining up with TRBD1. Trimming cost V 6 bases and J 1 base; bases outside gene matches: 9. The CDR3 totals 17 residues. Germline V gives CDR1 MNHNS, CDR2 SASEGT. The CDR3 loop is CASSDRDRGQGNTEAFF. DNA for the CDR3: TGTGCCAGCAGCGACCGGGACAGGGGGCAGGGGAACACTGAAGCTTTCTTT.

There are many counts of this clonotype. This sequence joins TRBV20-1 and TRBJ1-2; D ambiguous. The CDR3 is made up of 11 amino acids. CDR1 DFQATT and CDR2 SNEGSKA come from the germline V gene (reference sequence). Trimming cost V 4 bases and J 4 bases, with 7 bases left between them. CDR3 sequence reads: CSATLSYGYTF. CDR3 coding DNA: TGCAGTGCTACATTGAGCTATGGCTACACCTTC.

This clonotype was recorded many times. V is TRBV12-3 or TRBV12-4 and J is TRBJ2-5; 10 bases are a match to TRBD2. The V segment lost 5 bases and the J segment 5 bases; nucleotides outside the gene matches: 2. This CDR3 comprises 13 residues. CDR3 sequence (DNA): TGTGCCAGCAGTCCGACTAGCGGGGAGACCCAGTACTTC. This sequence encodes CASSPTSGETQYF.

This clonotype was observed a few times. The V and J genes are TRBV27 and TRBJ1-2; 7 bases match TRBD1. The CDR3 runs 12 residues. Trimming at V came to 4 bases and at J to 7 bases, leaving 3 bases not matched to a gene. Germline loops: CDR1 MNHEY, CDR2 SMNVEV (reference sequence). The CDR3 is CASSSGGFGYTF. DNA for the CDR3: TGTGCCAGCAGTTCAGGGGGTTTTGGCTACACCTTC.

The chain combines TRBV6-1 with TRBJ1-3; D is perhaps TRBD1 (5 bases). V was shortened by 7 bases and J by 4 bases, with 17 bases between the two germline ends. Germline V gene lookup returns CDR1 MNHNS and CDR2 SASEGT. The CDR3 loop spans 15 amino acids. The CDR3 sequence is CASTLRAGQGNTIYF. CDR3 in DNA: TGTGCCAGCACCTTACGGGCAGGGCAAGGAAACACCATATATTTT.

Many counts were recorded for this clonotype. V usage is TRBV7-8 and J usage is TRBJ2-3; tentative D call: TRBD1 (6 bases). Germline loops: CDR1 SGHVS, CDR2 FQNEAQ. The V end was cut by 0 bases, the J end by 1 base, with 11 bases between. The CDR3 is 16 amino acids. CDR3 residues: CASSLARDKRTDTQYF. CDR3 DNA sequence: TGTGCCAGCAGCTTAGCCCGGGACAAACGCACAGATACGCAGTATTTT.

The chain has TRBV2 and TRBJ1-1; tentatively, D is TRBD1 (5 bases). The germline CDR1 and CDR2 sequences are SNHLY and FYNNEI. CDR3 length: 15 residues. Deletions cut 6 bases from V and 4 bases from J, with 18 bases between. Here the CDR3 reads CASSAHRDGTTEAFF. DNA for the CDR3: TGTGCCAGCAGCGCCCACCGGGACGGCACCACTGAAGCTTTCTTT.

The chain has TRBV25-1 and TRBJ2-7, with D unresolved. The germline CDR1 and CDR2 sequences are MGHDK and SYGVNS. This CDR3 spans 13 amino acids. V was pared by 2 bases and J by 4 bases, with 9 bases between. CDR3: CASSEVDRYEQYF. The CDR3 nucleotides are TGTGCCAGCAGTGAAGTAGACCGGTACGAGCAGTACTTC.

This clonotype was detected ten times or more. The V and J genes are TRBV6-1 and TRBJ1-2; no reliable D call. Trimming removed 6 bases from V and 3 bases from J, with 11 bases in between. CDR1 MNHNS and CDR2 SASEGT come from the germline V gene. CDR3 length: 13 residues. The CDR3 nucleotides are TGTGCCAGCAGGGTTACAGACTACTATGGCTACACCTTC. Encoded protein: CASRVTDYYGYTF.

CDR3: CASRVGAMSHNEQFF. The CDR3 DNA follows: TGTGCCAGTAGGGTGGGGGCTATGTCTCACAATGAGCAGTTCTTC. The chain joins TRBV19 to TRBJ2-1; TRBD1 might be the D (6 bases). Trimming cost V 6 bases and J 5 bases, with 17 bases left between them. From germline, CDR1 is LNHDA and CDR2 SQIVND (reference sequence). The CDR3 has 15 residues.

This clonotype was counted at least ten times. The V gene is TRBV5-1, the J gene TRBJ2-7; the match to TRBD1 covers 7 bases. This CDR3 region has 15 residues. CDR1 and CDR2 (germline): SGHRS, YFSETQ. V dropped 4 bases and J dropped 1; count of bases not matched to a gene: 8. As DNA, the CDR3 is TGCGCCAGCAGCCCGGGGACAGCCGAATCCTACGAGCAGTACTTC. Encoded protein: CASSPGTAESYEQYF.

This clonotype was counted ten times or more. For the CDR3, the DNA is TGTGCCAGCAGCTATCAGGGATCAAGCGAGCAGTACTTC. This gives the protein CASSYQGSSEQYF. The chain couples TRBV11-2 to TRBJ2-7; possibly TRBD1 for D (5 bases). The germline gives CDR1 SGHAT, CDR2 FQNNGV. The CDR3 extends over 13 amino acids. Between the trimmed V and J ends, which lost 4 bases and 6 bases, there was a span of 13 bases.

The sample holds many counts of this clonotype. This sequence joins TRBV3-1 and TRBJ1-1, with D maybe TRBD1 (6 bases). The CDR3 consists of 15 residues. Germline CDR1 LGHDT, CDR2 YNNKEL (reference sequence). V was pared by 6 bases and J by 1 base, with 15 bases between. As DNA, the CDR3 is TGTGCCAGCAGTCACGCTGACAGGCCGAACACTGAAGCTTTCTTT. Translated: CASSHADRPNTEAFF.

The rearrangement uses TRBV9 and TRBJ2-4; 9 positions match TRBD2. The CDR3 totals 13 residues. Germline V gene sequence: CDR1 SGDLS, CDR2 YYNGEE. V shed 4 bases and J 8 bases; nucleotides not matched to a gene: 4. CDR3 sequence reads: CASSPRGGDIQYF. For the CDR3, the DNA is TGTGCCAGCAGCCCTCGCGGGGGGGACATTCAGTACTTC. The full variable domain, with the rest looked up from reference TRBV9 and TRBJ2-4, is DSGVTQTPKHLITATGQRVTLRCSPRSGDLSVYWYQQSLDQGLQFLIQYYNGEERAKGNILERFSAQQFPDLHSELNLSSLELGDSALYFCASSPRGGDIQYFGAGTRLSVL.

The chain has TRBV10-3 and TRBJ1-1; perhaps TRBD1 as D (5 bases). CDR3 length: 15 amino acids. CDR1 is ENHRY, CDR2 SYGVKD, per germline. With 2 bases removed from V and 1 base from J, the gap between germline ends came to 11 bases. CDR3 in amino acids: CAISETGGGNTEAFF. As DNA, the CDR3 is TGTGCCATCAGTGAGACGGGGGGGGGGAACACTGAAGCTTTCTTT.

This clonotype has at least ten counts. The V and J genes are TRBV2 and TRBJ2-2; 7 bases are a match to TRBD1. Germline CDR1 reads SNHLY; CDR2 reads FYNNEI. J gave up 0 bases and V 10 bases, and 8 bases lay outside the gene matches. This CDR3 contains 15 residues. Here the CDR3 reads CAIGQQGPNTGELFF. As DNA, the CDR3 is TGTGCCATCGGCCAACAGGGGCCGAACACCGGGGAGCTGTTTTTT.

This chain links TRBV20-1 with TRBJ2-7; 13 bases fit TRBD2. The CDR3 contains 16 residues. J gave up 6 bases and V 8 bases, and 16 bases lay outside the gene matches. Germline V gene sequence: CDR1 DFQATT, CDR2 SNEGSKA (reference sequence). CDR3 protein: CSTLSPGTSGVAEQYF. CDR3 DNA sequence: TGCAGTACACTCTCTCCCGGGACTAGCGGGGTAGCCGAGCAGTACTTC.

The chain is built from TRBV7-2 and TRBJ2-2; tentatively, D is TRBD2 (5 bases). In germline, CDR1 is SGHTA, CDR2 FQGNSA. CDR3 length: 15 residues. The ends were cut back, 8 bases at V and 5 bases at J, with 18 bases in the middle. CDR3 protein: CASPPAARVTGELFF. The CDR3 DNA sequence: TGTGCCAGCCCCCCCGCGGCGCGGGTGACCGGGGAGCTGTTTTTT.

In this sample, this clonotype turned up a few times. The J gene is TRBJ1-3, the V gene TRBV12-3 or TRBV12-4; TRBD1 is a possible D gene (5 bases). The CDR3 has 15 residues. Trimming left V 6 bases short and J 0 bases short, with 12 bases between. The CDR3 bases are TGTGCCAGCAGCCCCCAGGGTATCTCTGGAAACACCATATATTTT. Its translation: CASSPQGISGNTIYF.

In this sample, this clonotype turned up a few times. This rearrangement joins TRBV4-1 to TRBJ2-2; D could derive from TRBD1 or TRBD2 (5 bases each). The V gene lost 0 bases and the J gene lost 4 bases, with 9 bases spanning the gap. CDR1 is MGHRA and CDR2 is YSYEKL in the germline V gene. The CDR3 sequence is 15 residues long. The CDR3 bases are TGCGCCAGCAGCCAAGAGGGGGTGGTCACCGGGGAGCTGTTTTTT. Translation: CASSQEGVVTGELFF.

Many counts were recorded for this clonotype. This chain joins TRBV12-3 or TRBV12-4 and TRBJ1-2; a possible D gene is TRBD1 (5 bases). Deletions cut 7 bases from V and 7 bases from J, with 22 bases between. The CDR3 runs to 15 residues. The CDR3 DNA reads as TGTGCCAGCACTGTATTCCAGGGTTCGTTGTCTGGCTACACCTTC. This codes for CASTVFQGSLSGYTF.

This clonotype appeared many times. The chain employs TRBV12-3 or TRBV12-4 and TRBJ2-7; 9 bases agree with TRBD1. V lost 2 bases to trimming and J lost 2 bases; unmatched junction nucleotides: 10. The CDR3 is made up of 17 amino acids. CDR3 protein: CASSLPPTTGGAYEQYF. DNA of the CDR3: TGTGCCAGCAGTTTACCCCCCACGACAGGGGGTGCCTACGAGCAGTACTTC.

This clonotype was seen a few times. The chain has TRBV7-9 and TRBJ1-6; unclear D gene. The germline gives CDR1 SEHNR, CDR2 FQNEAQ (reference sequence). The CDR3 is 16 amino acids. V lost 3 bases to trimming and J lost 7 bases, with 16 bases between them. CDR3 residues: CASSFRSGQPNSPLHF. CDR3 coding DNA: TGTGCCAGCAGCTTTAGGTCTGGGCAGCCGAATTCACCCCTCCACTTT.

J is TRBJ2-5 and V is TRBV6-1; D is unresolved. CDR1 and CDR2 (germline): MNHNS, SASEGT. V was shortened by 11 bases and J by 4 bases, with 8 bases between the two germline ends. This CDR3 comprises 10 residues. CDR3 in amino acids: CAGNRETQYF. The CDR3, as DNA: TGTGCCGGAAACAGAGAGACCCAGTACTTC.

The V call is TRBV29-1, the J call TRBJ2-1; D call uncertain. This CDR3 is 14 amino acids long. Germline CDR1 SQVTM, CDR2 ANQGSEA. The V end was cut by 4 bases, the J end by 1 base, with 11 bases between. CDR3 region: CSVGPRLSYNEQFF. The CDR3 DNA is TGCAGCGTTGGCCCGCGGCTGTCCTACAATGAGCAGTTCTTC.

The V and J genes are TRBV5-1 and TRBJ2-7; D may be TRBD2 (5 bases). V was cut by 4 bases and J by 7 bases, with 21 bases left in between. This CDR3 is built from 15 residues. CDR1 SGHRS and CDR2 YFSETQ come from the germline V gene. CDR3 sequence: CASSQERVRRGEQYF. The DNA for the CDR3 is TGCGCCAGCAGCCAGGAAAGGGTCCGCCGAGGGGAGCAGTACTTC.